The next 9 T cell receptor beta chains were all read from a single sample in a study of blood T cell repertoires in COVID-19. Generated by immunoSEQ multiplex PCR, the TCRdb table keeps only in-frame clones and is missing some. In the table there are 95,000 to 120,000 clones, 71% of which are singletons. Material: peripheral blood. The receptors stem from a middle-aged woman with acute or convalescent COVID-19.

The chain uses TRBV6-5 and TRBJ1-1; 7 nucleotides match TRBD1. V shed 0 bases, J shed 4 bases, and the junction held 5 bases outside the gene matches. CDR3 length equals 15 residues. Germline CDR1 and CDR2: MNHEY and SVGAGI. The CDR3 sequence: CASSYSLDRATEAFF. The DNA for the CDR3 is TGTGCCAGCAGTTACTCGCTAGACAGGGCCACTGAAGCTTTCTTT.

The CDR3 DNA follows: TGCAGTGCTAGTGATGCGAGACAGACCACCGGGGAGCTGTTTTTT. It translates to CSASDARQTTGELFF. V and J are TRBV20-1 and TRBJ2-2; possibly TRBD1 for D (5 bases). The CDR3 contains 15 residues. V lost 3 bases and J lost 4, with 15 bases in between. In germline, CDR1 is DFQATT, CDR2 SNEGSKA (reference sequence).

The chain employs TRBV5-1 and TRBJ1-3, with 7 bases matching TRBD1. There are 16 residues in the CDR3. From germline, CDR1 is SGHRS and CDR2 YFSETQ. The V segment lost 4 bases and the J segment 0 bases; nucleotides outside the gene matches: 7. The CDR3 here is CASSLRQGGSGNTIYF. The CDR3 DNA sequence: TGCGCCAGCAGCCTACGACAGGGTGGCTCTGGAAACACCATATATTTT.

This clone was found a few times. This CDR3 is CASMGQGYNSPLHF. CDR3 bases: TGTGCCAGCATGGGACAGGGGTATAATTCACCCCTCCACTTT. The chain recombines TRBV25-1 with TRBJ1-6; TRBD1 matches 10 bases. This CDR3 comprises 14 residues. V was pared by 7 bases and J by 4 bases, with 1 base of the junction left unmatched. CDR1 is MGHDK, CDR2 SYGVNS, per germline.

The rearrangement joins TRBV19 to TRBJ2-1, with D uncertain. CDR3 size: 15 residues. Germline V lookup: CDR1 LNHDA, CDR2 SQIVND (reference sequence). Trimming stripped 6 bases from V and 3 bases from J, with 15 bases between. The CDR3 DNA sequence: TGTGCCAGTAGCCGGGTCCCCGGCGTCTACAATGAGCAGTTCTTC. This gives the protein CASSRVPGVYNEQFF.

The sample holds one count of this clone. The chain recombines TRBV6-1 with TRBJ1-1; D gene unclear. CDR1 and CDR2 (germline): MNHNS, SASEGT. Trimming removed 1 base at V and 1 base at J, with 7 bases between. The CDR3 has 14 amino acids. CDR3 sequence (DNA): TGTGCCAGCAGTGAAGGGCCCTGGAACACTGAAGCTTTCTTT. The encoded protein is CASSEGPWNTEAFF.

This clone was observed once. CDR3 in DNA: TGTGCCAGCAGTCTCTACCCCGGGACTAGTAACGAGCAGTACTTC. Amino acid sequence: CASSLYPGTSNEQYF. The gene calls are TRBV6-5 and TRBJ2-7; TRBD2 agrees at 8 bases. The CDR3 runs to 15 residues. The junction had 11 bases not matched to a gene; V was cut back by 5 bases and J by 5 bases. From germline, CDR1 is MNHEY and CDR2 SVGAGI.

This clone occurred once. The chain joins TRBV4-1 to TRBJ2-2, with D maybe TRBD1 (5 bases). With 8 bases removed from V and 7 bases from J, the gap between germline ends came to 17 bases. CDR3 length: 14 amino acids. Germline-derived CDR1 and CDR2 are MGHRA and YSYEKL. CDR3 nucleotides: TGCGCCAGCCGCAAGATAGGGGTGGTCGGGGAGCTGTTTTTT. Its protein product is CASRKIGVVGELFF.

V and J are TRBV6-4 and TRBJ2-3, with TRBD2 identical over 10 bases. The V segment lost 4 bases and the J segment 0 bases; nucleotides outside the gene matches: 1. The CDR3 spans 15 residues. Germline V CDR1 and CDR2: MRHNA, SNTAGT. CDR3 loop: CASSAAGGSTDTQYF. In nucleotides, the CDR3 is TGTGCCAGCAGTGCAGCGGGGGGGAGCACAGATACGCAGTATTTT.